This passage covers 12 T cell receptor beta chains from one sample sequenced in a study of cytomegalovirus exposure and HLA in healthy donors. PCR primers comprised 60 Vbeta and 13 Jbeta primers. Measured with immunoSEQ multiplex PCR; TCRdb has only the in-frame clones, and not every one. The sample contains under 200,000 clones, 75% of which appear only once. The sequencing input was PBMCs. These receptors all come from a woman in her thirties or forties in good health and CMV-seropositive.

Details on this clone: An end of the junction does not agree with germline; a read error may underlie this. The V call is TRBV7-7, the J call TRBJ2-5; 8 bases agree with TRBD2. CDR1 is SSHAT and CDR2 is FNYEAQ in the germline V gene (reference sequence). The CDR3 extends over 15 amino acids. The CDR3 coding sequence is TGTGCTAGCAGCTTAGAACGGGGGGGATTCGAGACCCAGTACTTC. Encoded protein: CASSLERGGFETQYF. The whole variable domain, filled in from reference TRBV7-7 and TRBJ2-5, reads GAGVSQSPRYKVTKRGQDVTLRCDPISSHATLYWYQQALGQGPEFLTYFNYEAQPDKSGLPSDRFSAERPEGSISTLTIQRTEQRDSAMYRCASSLERGGFETQYFGPGTRLLVL.

The chain is built from TRBV29-1 and TRBJ2-7, with D tentatively TRBD1 (7 bases). This CDR3 spans 10 amino acids. Germline V gene lookup returns CDR1 SQVTM and CDR2 ANQGSEA. V dropped 4 bases and J dropped 11 bases, with 12 bases sitting between them. In DNA, the CDR3 is TGCAGCGTTGCTACAGGGGAGGAGTACTTC. This gives the protein CSVATGEEYF.

DNA of the CDR3: TGCGCCAGCAGCTTGGAGTGGGCGGGGAGCGCTGAAGCTTTCTTT. As protein: CASSLEWAGSAEAFF. This chain links TRBV5-1 with TRBJ1-1; D ambiguous. The V end lost 0 bases, the J end lost 6 bases, and 15 bases lay between the germline ends. The CDR3 loop spans 15 amino acids. Germline assignment: CDR1 SGHRS and CDR2 YFSETQ.

The chain links TRBV19 to TRBJ2-7; D remains ambiguous. This CDR3 is built from 12 residues. From germline, CDR1 is LNHDA and CDR2 SQIVND (reference sequence). V lost 4 bases to trimming and J lost 1 base, with 5 bases between them. The CDR3 sequence: CASSNGSYEQYF. CDR3 in DNA: TGTGCCAGTAGTAACGGGTCCTACGAGCAGTACTTC. The full variable domain, in which reference TRBV19 and TRBJ2-7 provide the parts outside the CDR3, is DGGITQSPKYLFRKEGQNVTLSCEQNLNHDAMYWYRQDPGQGLRLIYYSQIVNDFQKGDIAEGYSVSREKKESFPLTVTSAQKNPTAFYLCASSNGSYEQYFGPGTRLTVT.

The J gene is TRBJ2-3, the V gene TRBV14; a weak D match, TRBD1 (6 bases). Germline V lookup: CDR1 SGHDN, CDR2 FVKESK. Trimming left V 3 bases short and J 0 bases short, with 10 bases between. CDR3 length: 15 residues. The CDR3 DNA reads as TGTGCCAGCAGCCATATGACAGGTAGCACAGATACGCAGTATTTT. Translating gives CASSHMTGSTDTQYF.

The chain recombines TRBV2 with TRBJ2-1; 8 bases agree with TRBD2. The germline V gene encodes CDR1 SNHLY and CDR2 FYNNEI. This CDR3 region has 15 residues. V dropped 4 bases and J dropped 12; count of bases not matched to a gene: 14. The chain's CDR3 is CASSARLAREYGQFF. Written as DNA, the CDR3 is TGTGCCAGCAGTGCTCGACTAGCGAGGGAGTATGGGCAGTTCTTC.

The chain employs TRBV9 and TRBJ2-7; 10 bases agree with TRBD2. This CDR3 is built from 14 residues. Trimming at V came to 4 bases and at J to 6 bases, leaving 7 bases not matched to a gene. Germline V gene lookup returns CDR1 SGDLS and CDR2 YYNGEE. DNA for the CDR3: TGTGCCAGCAGCCCTAGCGGGAGTTTTGGCGAGCAGTACTTC. It codes for CASSPSGSFGEQYF.

The genes are TRBV28 and TRBJ2-2; TRBD1 agrees at 9 bases. Trimming took 5 bases from V and 6 from J; bases not matched to a gene: 13. The V gene's germline CDR1 is MDHEN and CDR2 SYDVKM. This CDR3 spans 17 amino acids. The CDR3 bases are TGTGCCAGCAGTGCCACAGGGGGCGTTAGGGGCGCCGGGGAGCTGTTTTTT. Protein sequence: CASSATGGVRGAGELFF.

The chain has TRBV6-1 and TRBJ2-2; 8 bases map to TRBD1. The CDR3 is 16 amino acids. Trimming cost V 1 base and J 3 bases; bases outside gene matches: 4. Per the germline V gene, CDR1 is MNHNS and CDR2 is SASEGT. For the CDR3, the DNA is TGTGCCAGCAGTGAAGTAGCAGGGGGCGACACCGGGGAGCTGTTTTTT. As protein: CASSEVAGGDTGELFF.

The genes are TRBV18 and TRBJ2-7, with 11 bases aligning to TRBD2. CDR1 is KGHSH and CDR2 is LQKENI in the germline V gene. The V gene end was trimmed by 2 bases and the J gene end by 0 bases; junction bases not matched to a gene: 9. The length of the CDR3 is 18 residues. CDR3 protein: CASSPGIYSGRVSYEQYF. The CDR3 DNA is TGTGCCAGCTCACCAGGAATTTATAGCGGGAGGGTCTCCTACGAGCAGTACTTC.

The chain employs TRBV27 and TRBJ2-7; a possible D gene is TRBD1 (6 bases). V gave up 7 bases and J gave up 3 bases, with 19 bases separating them. Germline CDR1 reads MNHEY; CDR2 reads SMNVEV (reference sequence). This CDR3 region has 15 residues. The CDR3 reads CASTATGMQFYEQYF. CDR3 in DNA: TGTGCCAGCACCGCCACAGGGATGCAGTTCTACGAGCAGTACTTC.

As concerns this clone: Distinct nucleotide sequences in the sample also encode this CDR3. The chain links TRBV6-6 to TRBJ1-5, with D unclear. The CDR3 is 14 residues long. V was pared by 6 bases and J by 6 bases, with 15 bases between. CDR1 is MNHNY and CDR2 is SVGAGI in the germline V gene (reference sequence). CDR3 protein: CASSYSSRGQPQHF. The CDR3 DNA sequence: TGTGCCAGCAGCTATTCCTCCCGGGGTCAGCCCCAGCATTTT.